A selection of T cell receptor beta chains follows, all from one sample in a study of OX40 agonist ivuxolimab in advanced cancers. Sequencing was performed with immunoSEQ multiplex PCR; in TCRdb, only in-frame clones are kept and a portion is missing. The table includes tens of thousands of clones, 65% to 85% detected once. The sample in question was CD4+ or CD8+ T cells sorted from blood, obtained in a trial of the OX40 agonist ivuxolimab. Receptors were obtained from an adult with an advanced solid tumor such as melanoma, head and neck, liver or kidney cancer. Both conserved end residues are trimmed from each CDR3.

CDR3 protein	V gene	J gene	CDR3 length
ASSSGGSSYNEQF	TRBV28	TRBJ2-1	13
ASSLPTGGYT	TRBV7-9	TRBJ1-2	10
ASSLALGENTEAF	TRBV5-1	TRBJ1-1	13
ASSLDRGGRQF	TRBV11-3	TRBJ2-1	11
ASSLDITSNQPQH	TRBV7-8	TRBJ1-5	13
ASRGYSGVADTQY	TRBV27	TRBJ2-3	13
ASSLVGEAMGYT	TRBV7-9	TRBJ1-2	12
ASSQWDGYNEQF	TRBV4-2	TRBJ2-1	12
ASNLDGESTDTQY	TRBV7-8	TRBJ2-3	13
ASGLGVNQPQH	TRBV6-1	TRBJ1-5	11
ASSFGLAGPETQY	TRBV28	TRBJ2-5	13
ATSPWSGRSIGDTQY	TRBV15	TRBJ2-3	15
ASSFRQGDQPQH	TRBV6-6	TRBJ1-5	12
ATSRGGGTTYEQY	TRBV15	TRBJ2-7	13
AISESTGTIKNIQY	TRBV10-3	TRBJ2-4	14
ASSPGRGDQYSYEQY	TRBV5-1	TRBJ2-7	15
SVQLAYGYT	TRBV29-1	TRBJ1-2	9
ASSLDIGDTQY	TRBV11-2	TRBJ2-3	11
ASSLEPSRDNSPLH	TRBV7-2	TRBJ1-6	14
ASSYWGQGSEKLF	TRBV5-1	TRBJ1-4	13
ASSPGGRGTPIGELF	TRBV18	TRBJ2-2	15
ASSSITRGTEAF	TRBV9	TRBJ1-1	12
ASSQSLQANTEAF	TRBV23-1	TRBJ1-1	13
ASSGQGDTQY	TRBV25-1	TRBJ2-3	10
AWSTPQGNQPQH	TRBV30	TRBJ1-5	12
ASRWASDEKLF	TRBV5-1	TRBJ1-4	11
ASSLARDSREQF	TRBV5-1	TRBJ2-1	12
ASSGDRGRHYGYT	TRBV6-1	TRBJ1-2	13